A selection of T cell receptor beta chains follows, all from one sample in a study of blood T cell repertoires in COVID-19. Generated by immunoSEQ multiplex PCR, the TCRdb table keeps only in-frame clones and is missing some. The repertoire holds some 140,000 clones, with approximately 84% as singletons. Sample: PBMCs or T cells enriched from blood (not recorded which). All receptors derive from a man between 35 and 55 years old with acute COVID-19. CDR3s include the opening cysteine and the closing phenylalanine or tryptophan. The order of the fields is CDR3 length, J gene, V gene, CDR3 protein.

>16|TRBJ2-7|TRBV6-2/TRBV6-3
CASSYTRQGSSYEQYF
>14|TRBJ2-1|TRBV10-2
CASSDVGTTLEQFF
>15|TRBJ2-5|TRBV9
CASSVGLGAGETQYF
>14|TRBJ1-2|TRBV27
CASSSTGTLYGYTF
>16|TRBJ2-7|TRBV5-5
CASSLEDPEDGYEQYF
>17|TRBJ1-2|TRBV19
CASSVQQGATVNYGYTF
>13|TRBJ2-7|TRBV6-4
CASSDFGGSEQYF
>18|TRBJ2-2|TRBV7-8
CASSLVWTGSANTGELFF
>14|TRBJ1-4|TRBV27
CASSPRDSNEKLFF
>14|TRBJ1-1|TRBV6-5
CASSTYTANTEAFF
>14|TRBJ1-4|TRBV9
CASSGGQGSEKLFF
>15|TRBJ1-2|TRBV3-1/TRBV3-2
CASSQEPGVSSGYTF
>16|TRBJ1-6|TRBV6-5
CASSYAGTGGNSPLHF
>13|TRBJ1-1|TRBV12-3/TRBV12-4
CASSRPGDTEAFF
>20|TRBJ2-1|TRBV5-1
CASSLDRAGLALGSYNEQFF
>13|TRBJ2-1|TRBV3-1/TRBV3-2
CASSHPTGSEQFF
>16|TRBJ2-1|TRBV15
CATSRALSATENEQFF
>13|TRBJ2-5|TRBV19
CASSRGGQETQYF
>14|TRBJ2-5|TRBV7-8
CASSLMRREETQYF
>12|TRBJ1-6|TRBV12-3/TRBV12-4
CASSPTPSPLHF
>16|TRBJ1-5|TRBV15
CATSRGAQGKNQPQHF
>17|TRBJ1-1|TRBV6-4
CASSDELTGRGNTEAFF
>16|TRBJ2-1|TRBV28
CASSLMWGGTNNEQFF
>15|TRBJ2-2|TRBV19
CASSPWLEGTGELFF
>18|TRBJ1-5|TRBV13
CASSLRDRSPYSNQPQHF
>13|TRBJ1-1|TRBV7-9
CASSFNRDTEAFF